This T cell receptor (beta chain) is from a study of blood T cell repertoires in COVID-19. The table lists this clone with a count of one. From germline, CDR1 is SGHRS and CDR2 YFSETQ. The V end was cut by 0 bases, the J end by 6 bases, with 9 bases between. This CDR3 is built from 13 residues. TCRdb's copy holds only in-frame clones and misses some; the assay was immunoSEQ multiplex PCR. The sample has 200,000 to 250,000 clones, 90% seen once. Sequencing used PBMCs or T cells enriched from blood (not recorded which). The chain recombines TRBV5-1 with TRBJ1-1, with D possibly TRBD1 on 6 matching bases. This TCR was sampled from a man aged 30 to 39 who had been exposed to COVID-19. The CDR3 is CASSLGGQPEAFF. As DNA, the CDR3 is TGCGCCAGCAGCTTGGGGGGGCAGCCTGAAGCTTTCTTT.